The 26 T cell receptor beta chains below were found in one sample sequenced in a study of blood T cell repertoires in COVID-19. Produced via immunoSEQ multiplex PCR; TCRdb's table is partial and in-frame only. The sample holds 25,000 to 40,000 clones, around 93% seen once. Sequenced material: peripheral blood. The receptors were sampled from a human donor in a cohort sampled during active COVID-19.

This clone was found once. The CDR3 region is CASSQHKTGGAEQFF. CDR3 sequence (DNA): TGCGCCAGCAGCCAACATAAGACAGGGGGCGCGGAGCAGTTCTTC. V usage is TRBV4-1 and J usage is TRBJ2-1; TRBD1 matches 10 bases. The CDR3 spans 15 residues. J lost 10 bases, V lost 2 bases, and 8 bases had no gene match. Germline CDR1 MGHRA, CDR2 YSYEKL.

This rearrangement joins TRBV18 to TRBJ1-1, with D possibly matching TRBD1 (5 bases). CDR1 KGHSH and CDR2 LQKENI come from the germline V gene. The CDR3 covers 16 residues. The V gene lost 3 bases and the J gene lost 0 bases, with 14 bases spanning the gap. CDR3: CASSPVSGMMNTEAFF. DNA of the CDR3: TGTGCCAGCTCACCGGTGTCAGGGATGATGAACACTGAAGCTTTCTTT. Full variable domain (remainder filled in from reference TRBV18 and TRBJ1-1): NAGVMQNPRHLVRRRGQEARLRCSPMKGHSHVYWYRQLPEEGLKFMVYLQKENIIDESGMPKERFSAEFPKEGPSILRIQQVVRGDSAAYFCASSPVSGMMNTEAFFGQGTRLTVV.

The rearrangement links TRBV4-2 to TRBJ1-1; tentatively, D is TRBD1 (6 bases). V was shortened by 0 bases and J by 8 bases, with 10 bases between the two germline ends. The CDR3 extends over 13 amino acids. Germline V gene sequence: CDR1 LGHNA, CDR2 YNFKEQ. CDR3 nucleotide sequence: TGTGCCAGCAGCCAAGAGCTAACAGGGGAAGCTTTCTTT. This sequence encodes CASSQELTGEAFF.

The chain recombines TRBV15 with TRBJ1-6; a possible D gene is TRBD1 (5 bases). This CDR3 is 16 amino acids long. Germline V gene sequence: CDR1 LNHNV, CDR2 YYDKDF (reference sequence). Trimming took off 0 bases at V and 7 bases at J, with 13 bases between the two ends. The CDR3 protein is CATSRDFETANSPLHF. As DNA, the CDR3 is TGTGCCACCAGCAGAGATTTCGAGACAGCGAATTCACCCCTCCACTTT.

This chain connects TRBV28 to TRBJ1-1; D unclear. CDR3 length: 13 residues. With 10 bases removed from V and 1 base from J, the gap between germline ends came to 13 bases. CDR1 is MDHEN and CDR2 is SYDVKM in the germline V gene. The DNA for the CDR3 is TGTGCCACCCGACGGGAACGGAACACTGAAGCTTTCTTT. Translation: CATRRERNTEAFF.

The rearrangement joins TRBV11-3 to TRBJ1-2; D not resolved. V gave up 0 bases and J gave up 2 bases, with 13 bases separating them. The CDR3 spans 16 residues. Per the germline V gene, CDR1 is SGHNT and CDR2 is YENEEA. CDR3 amino acids: CASSLEGRNGNYGYTF. The DNA for the CDR3 is TGTGCCAGCAGCTTAGAGGGCAGGAATGGGAACTATGGCTACACCTTC.

This clone was detected once. This rearrangement joins TRBV5-5 to TRBJ1-5; D may be TRBD1 (6 bases). The V end lost 0 bases, the J end lost 3 bases, and 16 bases lay between the germline ends. Per the germline V gene, CDR1 is SGHKS and CDR2 is YYEKEE (reference sequence). The CDR3 runs to 17 residues. CDR3 region: CASSLARTGTNNQPQHF. The DNA of the CDR3 is TGTGCCAGCAGCTTGGCGCGTACGGGGACAAACAATCAGCCCCAGCATTTT. Supplemented by reference TRBV5-5 and TRBJ1-5, the full variable domain reads DAGVTQSPTHLIKTRGQQVTLRCSPISGHKSVSWYQQVLGQGPQFIFQYYEKEERGRGNFPDRFSARQFPNYSSELNVNALLLGDSALYLCASSLARTGTNNQPQHFGDGTRLSIL.

The chain is built from TRBV20-1 and TRBJ1-1; D gene unclear. V dropped 7 bases and J dropped 1 base, with 7 bases sitting between them. The germline gives CDR1 DFQATT, CDR2 SNEGSKA (reference sequence). This CDR3 spans 11 amino acids. Here the CDR3 DNA reads TGCAGTGATTCGTCGAACACTGAAGCTTTCTTT. It translates to CSDSSNTEAFF.

V gene TRBV28 combines with J gene TRBJ1-6; 7 bases map to TRBD1. V dropped 2 bases and J dropped 7; count of bases not matched to a gene: 2. In germline, CDR1 is MDHEN, CDR2 SYDVKM. The CDR3 runs 14 residues. CDR3 loop: CASSLRGPNSPLHF. The CDR3 DNA reads TGTGCCAGCAGTTTAAGGGGGCCCAATTCACCCCTCCACTTT.

With respect to this clone: An end of the junction does not agree with germline; a read error may underlie this. The chain recombines TRBV4-1 with TRBJ2-1; TRBD2 agrees at 15 bases. This CDR3 contains 15 residues. Germline V gives CDR1 MGHRA, CDR2 YSYEKL. The CDR3 nucleotides read TGCGCCAGCAGCCACCTCGGGACTAGCGGGGGGATATGGGTCTTC. Its translation: CASSHLGTSGGIWVF.

This sequence joins TRBV3-1 (or the pseudogene TRBV3-2) and TRBJ1-1, with D unclear. V was clipped by 1 base and J by 4 bases, with 7 bases between them. Germline assignment: CDR1 LGHDT and CDR2 YNNKEL (reference sequence). This CDR3 has 13 residues. Here the CDR3 reads CASSQVTGTEAFF. DNA of the CDR3: TGTGCCAGCAGCCAAGTAACGGGCACTGAAGCTTTCTTT.

This sequence joins TRBV11-3 and TRBJ2-5, with D perhaps matching TRBD2 (6 bases). CDR1 SGHNT and CDR2 YENEEA come from the germline V gene. CDR3 size: 13 residues. V was cut by 3 bases and J by 5 bases, with 10 bases left in between. The CDR3 loop is CASSFGLAETQYF. Here the CDR3 DNA reads TGTGCCAGCAGCTTCGGCCTAGCGGAGACCCAGTACTTC.

The genes are TRBV2 and TRBJ2-1; perhaps TRBD1 as D (5 bases). CDR3 length: 13 residues. The germline V gene has CDR1 SNHLY and CDR2 FYNNEI. V was cut by 6 bases and J by 8 bases, with 14 bases left in between. In nucleotides, the CDR3 is TGTGCCAGCAGCTATTCAGGGTGGCATGAGCAGTTCTTC. It codes for CASSYSGWHEQFF.

V and J are TRBV6-5 and TRBJ1-6, with D unclear. This CDR3 has 14 residues. CDR1 and CDR2 from the germline V gene are MNHEY and SVGAGI. The ends were cut back, 2 bases at V and 7 bases at J, with 9 bases in the middle. CDR3: CASSYETRNSPLHF. In DNA form, the CDR3 reads TGTGCCAGCAGTTACGAGACAAGGAATTCACCCCTCCACTTT.

This chain joins TRBV7-3 and TRBJ2-2; possible D gene TRBD1, 6 bases. Germline V gene lookup returns CDR1 SGHTA and CDR2 FQGTGA. The CDR3 is made up of 14 amino acids. V was clipped by 7 bases and J by 1 base, with 10 bases between them. The CDR3 sequence is CASTVTGNTGELFF. CDR3 nucleotide sequence: TGTGCCAGCACCGTGACAGGGAACACCGGGGAGCTGTTTTTT.

This clone has only one observation. The chain combines TRBV5-6 with TRBJ2-1; 8 positions match TRBD2. From germline, CDR1 is SGHDT and CDR2 YYEEEE. V lost 2 bases, J lost 4 bases, and 8 bases stayed unmatched. The CDR3 loop spans 16 amino acids. This CDR3 reads CASSLEPGLDYNEQFF. The CDR3 nucleotides read TGTGCCAGCAGCTTAGAACCGGGACTAGATTACAATGAGCAGTTCTTC.

Details on this clone: The junction departs from the called germline gene at one end, perhaps through a read error. This chain connects TRBV2 to TRBJ2-3; TRBD1 aligns across 8 bases. Germline-derived CDR1 and CDR2 are SNHLY and FYNNEI. The CDR3 spans 15 residues. The CDR3 loop is CASTRGRQGTGTQYF. DNA for the CDR3: TGTGCCAGCACTCGAGGGAGACAGGGGACAGGTACGCAGTATTTT.

The chain carries TRBV5-6 and TRBJ1-6; D is perhaps TRBD1 (5 bases). The CDR3 is made up of 15 amino acids. V gave up 3 bases and J gave up 9 bases, with 16 bases separating them. Germline CDR1 and CDR2: SGHDT and YYEEEE. The CDR3 spells CASSSPGLTLSPLHF. The DNA for the CDR3 is TGTGCCAGCAGCTCCCCGGGACTAACCCTTTCACCCCTCCACTTT.

V is TRBV3-1 (or the pseudogene TRBV3-2) and J is TRBJ1-1; D uncertain. Germline loops: CDR1 LGHDT, CDR2 YNNKEL (reference sequence). CDR3 length equals 13 residues. V gave up 1 base and J gave up 4 bases, with 7 bases separating them. The chain's CDR3 is CASSQVLSTEAFF. The CDR3 DNA sequence: TGTGCCAGCAGCCAAGTCTTGAGCACTGAAGCTTTCTTT.

The chain recombines TRBV6-5 with TRBJ2-1, with D possibly matching TRBD1 (6 bases). This CDR3 has 16 amino acids. Trimming removed 2 bases at V and 4 bases at J, with 15 bases between. The germline CDR1 and CDR2 sequences are MNHEY and SVGAGI. The CDR3 sequence: CASSYATGWGYNEQFF. Here the CDR3 DNA reads TGTGCCAGCAGTTACGCAACAGGGTGGGGATACAATGAGCAGTTCTTC.

CDR3 nucleotide sequence: TGTGCCAGCAGCTTATCCGGTGCAGGGGCTTTCATAGAGGACGAGCAGTACGTC. It translates to CASSLSGAGAFIEDEQYV. The chain combines TRBV7-9 with TRBJ2-7; D may be TRBD1 (6 bases). CDR3 length: 18 residues. The ends were cut back, 2 bases at V and 5 bases at J, with 25 bases in the middle. Germline V gene data show CDR1 as SEHNR and CDR2 as FQNEAQ (reference sequence).

The V call is TRBV7-2, the J call TRBJ2-3; TRBD2 aligns across 8 bases. V lost 7 bases, J lost 2 bases, and 8 bases stayed unmatched. Germline loops: CDR1 SGHTA, CDR2 FQGNSA. This CDR3 is built from 15 residues. DNA of the CDR3: TGTGCCAGCACCTCACCGGGAGGGTACACAGATACGCAGTATTTT. As protein: CASTSPGGYTDTQYF.

V is TRBV18 and J is TRBJ2-7; a weak D match, TRBD1 (6 bases). The germline gives CDR1 KGHSH, CDR2 LQKENI. This CDR3 spans 13 amino acids. Trimming left V 6 bases short and J 3 bases short, with 12 bases between. The CDR3: CASSLGTNYEQYV. CDR3 DNA: TGTGCCAGCTCCCTCGGGACAAACTACGAGCAGTACGTC.

About this clone: The junction departs from germline at one end; a sequencing error may be responsible. The same CDR3 is also encoded by other DNA sequences in this sample. CDR3 sequence (DNA): TGTGCCAGTAGCTCCGGGACAATACTTTATGGCTACACCTTC. Translated, it gives CASSSGTILYGYTF. The chain couples TRBV11-2 to TRBJ1-2, with a possible D match to TRBD1 (6 bases). The V gene's germline CDR1 is SGHAT and CDR2 FQNNGV. The CDR3 is 14 amino acids.

This sequence joins TRBV19 and TRBJ1-1; 7 bases are a match to TRBD1. J lost 4 bases, V lost 10 bases, and 12 bases had no gene match. Germline-derived CDR1 and CDR2 are LNHDA and SQIVND (reference sequence). The CDR3 extends over 14 amino acids. The CDR3 DNA reads as TGTGCCACTACGAGCCCAGGGGGTGGCACTGAAGCTTTCTTT. The encoded protein is CATTSPGGGTEAFF.

This chain links TRBV6-6 with TRBJ1-1, with TRBD1 as a possible D gene (5 bases). Trimming removed 0 bases at V and 10 bases at J, with 15 bases between. The CDR3 sequence is 14 residues long. Per germline, CDR1 MNHNY and CDR2 SVGAGI (reference sequence). CDR3 nucleotide sequence: TGTGCCAGCAGTTACTCAGATCCAGGGACTTCAGCTTTCTTT. Its protein product is CASSYSDPGTSAFF.